The 28 T cell receptor beta chains below were found in one sample sequenced in a study of OX40 agonist ivuxolimab in advanced cancers. Using immunoSEQ multiplex PCR, the repertoire was profiled, and TCRdb retains in-frame clones only, with some absent. The table lists 40,000 to 45,000 clones, roughly 80% of them singletons. Sequences were derived from CD4+ or CD8+ T cells sorted from blood, sampled in a trial of the OX40 agonist ivuxolimab. Receptors originate from an adult with an advanced solid tumor such as melanoma, head and neck, liver or kidney cancer.

V and J are TRBV4-3 and TRBJ2-3; no firm D call. Trimming left V 4 bases short and J 2 bases short, with 13 bases between. The CDR3 contains 15 residues. The germline V gene has CDR1 LGHNA and CDR2 YSLEER. The chain's CDR3 is CASSPSRRPTDTQYF. CDR3 nucleotide sequence: TGCGCCAGCAGCCCAAGTCGGCGGCCCACAGATACGCAGTATTTT.

This clone is medium-sized by share. The gene calls are TRBV20-1 and TRBJ1-2; D not resolved. The V gene lost 7 bases and the J gene lost 8 bases, with 14 bases spanning the gap. Germline values: CDR1 DFQATT, CDR2 SNEGSKA (reference sequence). This CDR3 has 11 residues. CDR3 bases: TGCAGTGTCGCACAAGGGCGAGGCTACACCTTC. It encodes CSVAQGRGYTF.

As to this clone: The same CDR3 also results from other DNA sequences found in this sample. The chain recombines TRBV4-1 with TRBJ2-1; 10 bases are shared with TRBD2. The CDR3 is made up of 16 amino acids. The V gene end was trimmed by 0 bases and the J gene end by 6 bases; junction bases not matched to a gene: 5. Germline V gene data show CDR1 as MGHRA and CDR2 as YSYEKL. The CDR3 sequence: CASSQDPSGRANEQFF. CDR3 sequence (DNA): TGCGCCAGCAGCCAAGATCCGAGCGGGAGGGCCAATGAGCAGTTCTTC.

The rearrangement uses TRBV14 and TRBJ1-2, with TRBD1 identical over 7 bases. CDR1 is SGHDN and CDR2 is FVKESK in the germline V gene. CDR3 length: 14 amino acids. Trimming at V came to 2 bases and at J to 6 bases, leaving 6 bases not matched to a gene. This CDR3 is CASSQLGTADGYTF. DNA of the CDR3: TGTGCCAGCAGCCAACTGGGGACAGCCGATGGCTACACCTTC.

CDR3 loop: CASSLFDEQFF. The CDR3 DNA reads as TGTGCCAGCAGCTTATTTGATGAGCAGTTCTTC. The chain links TRBV11-2 to TRBJ2-1; D is uncertain. The ends were cut back, 2 bases at V and 8 bases at J, with 4 bases in the middle. CDR3 length equals 11 residues. The germline V gene encodes CDR1 SGHAT and CDR2 FQNNGV.

The V gene is TRBV10-3, the J gene TRBJ2-5, with a weak D call TRBD1 (7 bases). Germline-derived CDR1 and CDR2 are ENHRY and SYGVKD. The CDR3 is 11 residues long. The V end was cut by 11 bases, the J end by 2 bases, with 9 bases between. CDR3 protein: CAAGQQETQYF. The CDR3, as DNA: TGTGCCGCGGGACAGCAAGAGACCCAGTACTTC.

This chain joins TRBV7-2 and TRBJ1-5, with 8 bases that match TRBD1. CDR1 and CDR2 from the germline V gene are SGHTA and FQGNSA. The CDR3 is 15 residues long. V lost 5 bases and J lost 3; bases outside the gene matches: 6. This CDR3 reads CASSLRTGPNQPQHF. CDR3 bases: TGTGCCAGCAGCCTCAGGACAGGGCCCAATCAGCCCCAGCATTTT.

This clone has just one count. V usage is TRBV7-9 and J usage is TRBJ2-5; TRBD1 is a possible D gene (6 bases). Trimming pared 8 bases from V and 3 bases from J, leaving 16 bases between. The germline V gene has CDR1 SEHNR and CDR2 FQNEAQ (reference sequence). The CDR3 spans 14 residues. CDR3 sequence reads: CASATGTREETQYF. The DNA for the CDR3 is TGTGCCAGCGCCACCGGGACAAGGGAAGAGACCCAGTACTTC.

For this clone: No conserved phenylalanine or tryptophan ends this CDR3, so it is likely a read error. This chain links TRBV7-3 with TRBJ2-7; 7 nucleotides align to TRBD1. From germline, CDR1 is SGHTA and CDR2 FQGTGA. The CDR3 is 13 residues long. V was clipped by 1 base and J by 3 bases; unmatched bases: 0. The CDR3, as DNA: TGTGCCAGCAGCTTAAACAGGGGCTACGAGCAGTACCTC. Its protein is CASSLNRGYEQYL.

This clone was counted a single time. The chain links TRBV7-9 to TRBJ2-1; 12 nucleotides match TRBD2. Germline lookup yields CDR1 SEHNR and CDR2 FQNEAQ (reference sequence). CDR3 length: 15 amino acids. The V and J ends lost 5 bases and 9 bases, in that order; junction bases with no gene match: 8. CDR3 sequence: CASSPLAGGPSEQFF. The DNA of the CDR3 is TGTGCCAGCAGCCCTCTAGCGGGAGGGCCCAGTGAGCAGTTCTTC. The entire variable domain, with the rest obtained from reference TRBV7-9 and TRBJ2-1, is as follows: DTGVSQNPRHKITKRGQNVTFRCDPISEHNRLYWYRQTLGQGPEFLTYFQNEAQLEKSRLLSDRFSAERPKGSFSTLEIQRTEQGDSAMYLCASSPLAGGPSEQFFGPGTRLTVL.

This chain joins TRBV9 and TRBJ2-7, with TRBD2 identical over 10 bases. V gave up 3 bases and J gave up 5 bases; unmatched junction bases: 8. There are 15 residues in the CDR3. Germline lookup yields CDR1 SGDLS and CDR2 YYNGEE. CDR3 in DNA: TGTGCCAGCAGCGCTTTTTCCGGGACTAGCGACGAGCAGTACTTC. Protein: CASSAFSGTSDEQYF.

The chain is built from TRBV5-1 and TRBJ2-3; D is ambiguous. Germline loops: CDR1 SGHRS, CDR2 YFSETQ. Trimming left V 1 base short and J 3 bases short, with 12 bases between. The CDR3 spans 15 residues. CDR3 region: CASSLYLEATDTQYF. The CDR3 DNA is TGCGCCAGCAGCTTGTACCTAGAAGCTACAGATACGCAGTATTTT.

This clone was observed a single time. The rearrangement uses TRBV4-3 and TRBJ1-1; D possibly corresponds to TRBD1 (6 bases). The V gene's germline CDR1 is LGHNA and CDR2 YSLEER. The length of the CDR3 is 15 residues. V was trimmed by 1 base and J by 2 bases, leaving 11 bases between them. DNA of the CDR3: TGCGCCAGCAGCCAAGTCTCACAGGGAAACACTGAAGCTTTCTTT. Encoded protein: CASSQVSQGNTEAFF.

This clone came up once. The chain is built from TRBV9 and TRBJ1-6; D is uncertain. The V gene lost 0 bases and the J gene lost 4 bases, with 5 bases spanning the gap. CDR3 length: 14 amino acids. In germline, CDR1 is SGDLS, CDR2 YYNGEE. For the CDR3, the DNA is TGTGCCAGCAGCGTAGACGGTTATAATTCACCCCTCCACTTT. Translated: CASSVDGYNSPLHF.

The chain is built from TRBV6-5 and TRBJ1-5, with no clear D. The CDR3 loop spans 14 amino acids. The germline V gene has CDR1 MNHEY and CDR2 SVGAGI. V was trimmed by 6 bases and J by 2 bases, leaving 11 bases between them. In DNA, the CDR3 is TGTGCCAGCAGACACAGAGAGGGCAATCAGCCCCAGCATTTT. Translated: CASRHREGNQPQHF.

This chain links TRBV5-5 with TRBJ1-5, with 8 bases fitting TRBD1. The CDR3 is 16 amino acids. Trimming cost V 4 bases and J 2 bases; bases outside gene matches: 8. Germline assignment: CDR1 SGHKS and CDR2 YYEKEE (reference sequence). CDR3 sequence (DNA): TGTGCCAGCAGCCCAACTGGGACAGGACGCAATCAGCCCCAGCATTTT. Translation: CASSPTGTGRNQPQHF.

Remarks on this clone: The limits of the CDR3 on the DNA are not certain, so only TCRdb's listed CDR3 is given. The V gene is TRBV6-5, the J gene TRBJ2-2; TRBD1 is taken as the D call from the table, unchecked against the DNA. Germline CDR1 and CDR2: MNHEY and SVGAGI. Counting both end residues, the CDR3 totals 16 amino acids. Here the CDR3 reads CASSSSGQPSAGELFF.

The chain combines TRBV5-1 with TRBJ2-2; 8 bases map to TRBD1. J lost 1 base, V lost 0 bases, and 2 bases had no gene match. There are 16 residues in the CDR3. In germline, CDR1 is SGHRS, CDR2 YFSETQ. The CDR3 DNA sequence: TGCGCCAGCAGCTTGGGCGGGACAGGGAACACCGGGGAGCTGTTTTTT. Protein sequence: CASSLGGTGNTGELFF.

This chain connects TRBV19 to TRBJ1-6, with 7 bases aligning to TRBD1. This CDR3 has 16 amino acids. V shed 2 bases, J shed 6 bases, and the junction held 7 bases outside the gene matches. Per germline, CDR1 LNHDA and CDR2 SQIVND (reference sequence). DNA for the CDR3: TGTGCCAGTAGTATACAGGGGGTAAATTCTAATTCACCCCTCCACTTT. It yields the protein CASSIQGVNSNSPLHF.

This clone was counted only a few times. This chain uses TRBV18 with TRBJ2-1; either TRBD1 or TRBD2 may fit D (5 bases each). The CDR3 totals 15 residues. The germline V gene has CDR1 KGHSH and CDR2 LQKENI. Trimming pared 0 bases from V and 2 bases from J, leaving 8 bases between. The CDR3 spells CASSPPGVTYNEQFF. The DNA for the CDR3 is TGTGCCAGCTCACCACCGGGGGTCACCTACAATGAGCAGTTCTTC. The variable domain in full, with the rest retrieved from reference TRBV18 and TRBJ2-1, is NAGVMQNPRHLVRRRGQEARLRCSPMKGHSHVYWYRQLPEEGLKFMVYLQKENIIDESGMPKERFSAEFPKEGPSILRIQQVVRGDSAAYFCASSPPGVTYNEQFFGPGTRLTVL.

The chain uses TRBV5-4 and TRBJ2-3, with D possibly being TRBD1 (6 bases). Germline-derived CDR1 and CDR2 are SGHNT and YYREEE (reference sequence). The CDR3 extends over 13 amino acids. V was clipped by 2 bases and J by 4 bases, with 8 bases between them. For the CDR3, the DNA is TGTGCCAGCAGCTTTAACAGGGCAGATACGCAGTATTTT. Protein: CASSFNRADTQYF.

This clone turned up a few times. The chain recombines TRBV7-8 with TRBJ2-7, with D tentatively TRBD1 or TRBD2 (5 bases each). V was clipped by 3 bases and J by 4 bases, with 7 bases between them. The germline gives CDR1 SGHVS, CDR2 FQNEAQ. The CDR3 is 12 amino acids. The CDR3: CASSLGVYEQYF. As DNA, the CDR3 is TGTGCCAGCAGCTTGGGGGTGTACGAGCAGTACTTC.

The CDR3 here is CASSLFSGRSTGELFF. Written as DNA, the CDR3 is TGTGCCAGCAGCTTATTCAGCGGTCGCTCCACCGGGGAGCTGTTTTTT. The gene calls are TRBV7-9 and TRBJ2-2, with a possible D match to TRBD2 (5 bases). V was cut by 2 bases and J by 4 bases, with 14 bases left in between. The CDR3 runs 16 residues. The germline CDR1 and CDR2 sequences are SEHNR and FQNEAQ (reference sequence).

The gene calls are TRBV18 and TRBJ2-3, with TRBD2 matching over 10 bases. The CDR3 spans 14 residues. Trimming at V came to 6 bases and at J to 2 bases, leaving 2 bases not matched to a gene. Germline V gene data show CDR1 as KGHSH and CDR2 as LQKENI. As DNA, the CDR3 is TGTGCCAGCTCCGGACTAGCGGTCACAGATACGCAGTATTTT. Protein product: CASSGLAVTDTQYF.

V is TRBV7-5 and J is TRBJ1-6; the table calls TRBD1, which could not be checked here. TRBV7-5 is a listed pseudogene. The CDR3 runs to 13 residues. CDR3 region: CARVGQIFSPLHF. The CDR3 DNA follows: TGTGCCAGAGTGGGGCAGATCTTTTCACCCCTCCACTTT.

The DNA of the CDR3 is TGTGCCAGCTCAGGGGACTATTCCTACGAGCAGTACTTC. This codes for CASSGDYSYEQYF. J is TRBJ2-7 and V is TRBV18; 7 nucleotides agree with TRBD2. Germline V gene data show CDR1 as KGHSH and CDR2 as LQKENI. The CDR3 totals 13 residues. V was clipped by 5 bases and J by 1 base; unmatched bases: 2.

The chain has TRBV5-4 and TRBJ2-2; possible D gene TRBD2, 5 bases. CDR3 length: 16 amino acids. Germline CDR1 and CDR2: SGHNT and YYREEE (reference sequence). Trimming stripped 0 bases from V and 6 bases from J, with 15 bases between. CDR3 bases: TGTGCCAGCAGCTTGGGGGCCCAGAGGAGGTCCGGGGAGCTGTTTTTT. Its protein is CASSLGAQRRSGELFF. Using reference TRBV5-4 and TRBJ2-2 for the parts outside the CDR3, the full variable domain is ETGVTQSPTHLIKTRGQQVTLRCSSQSGHNTVSWYQQALGQGPQFIFQYYREEENGRGNFPPRFSGLQFPNYSSELNVNALELDDSALYLCASSLGAQRRSGELFFGEGSRLTVL.

The rearrangement joins TRBV18 to TRBJ2-7, with 10 bases lining up with TRBD2. J was trimmed by 0 bases and V by 2 bases; bases with no gene match: 4. CDR1 is KGHSH and CDR2 is LQKENI in the germline V gene. The CDR3 length is 16 residues. CDR3 DNA: TGTGCCAGCTCACCATGGCCTAGCGGGAGCTCCTACGAGCAGTACTTC. It encodes CASSPWPSGSSYEQYF.